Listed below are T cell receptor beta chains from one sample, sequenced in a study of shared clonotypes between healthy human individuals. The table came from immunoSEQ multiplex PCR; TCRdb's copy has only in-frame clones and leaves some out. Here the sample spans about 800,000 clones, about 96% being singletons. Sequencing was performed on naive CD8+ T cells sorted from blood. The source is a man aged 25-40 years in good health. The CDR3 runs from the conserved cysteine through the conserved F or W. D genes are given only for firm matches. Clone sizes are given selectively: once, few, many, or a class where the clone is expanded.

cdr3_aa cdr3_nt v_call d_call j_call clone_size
CASSDGSTVSTDTQYF TGTGCCAGCAGTGATGGTTCGACAGTCAGCACAGATACGCAGTATTTT TRBV2 . TRBJ2-3 .
CASSYSMGIGELFF TGTGCCAGCAGTTACTCGATGGGAATCGGGGAGCTGTTTTTT TRBV6-5 . TRBJ2-2 .
CASSLSRGGHEQFF TGTGCCAGCAGCTTAAGTAGGGGGGGCCATGAGCAGTTCTTC TRBV7-8 . TRBJ2-1 .
CASSLGAGLSYEQYF TGTGCCAGCAGCTTAGGGGCAGGGCTATCCTACGAGCAGTACTTC TRBV7-2 . TRBJ2-7 .
CASSVANRDEQYF TGTGCCAGCAGCGTAGCTAACAGGGACGAGCAGTACTTC TRBV9 . TRBJ2-7 .
CASSFLGQPQHF TGTGCCAGCAGTTTTCTGGGTCAGCCCCAGCATTTT TRBV28 . TRBJ1-5 .
CASSYAGTSSTDTQYF TGTGCCAGCAGTTACGCGGGGACTAGTAGCACAGATACGCAGTATTTT TRBV6-5 TRBD2 TRBJ2-3 .
CASSQLAGRGDTQYF TGTGCCAGCAGTCAACTAGCGGGGAGGGGAGATACGCAGTATTTT TRBV6-1 TRBD2 TRBJ2-3 .
CASSYSQTPEKLFF TGTGCCAGCAGTTACTCCCAGACGCCAGAAAAACTGTTTTTT TRBV6-5 . TRBJ1-4 .
CASSPGLADHQETQYF TGTGCCAGCTCACCGGGACTAGCGGACCACCAAGAGACCCAGTACTTC TRBV18 TRBD2 TRBJ2-5 .
CASRNFLAAADTQYF TGTGCCAGCCGCAACTTCCTAGCGGCGGCAGATACGCAGTATTTT TRBV5-4 TRBD2 TRBJ2-3 .
CASSPGPPEQFF TGTGCCAGCAGTCCGGGACCACCGGAGCAGTTCTTC TRBV6-6 . TRBJ2-1 .
CASSLALLNEQFF TGTGCCAGCAGCTTGGCGCTACTCAATGAGCAGTTCTTC TRBV5-4 . TRBJ2-1 .
CASSRLSSGNTIYF TGTGCCAGCAGTAGGCTAAGCTCTGGAAACACCATATATTTT TRBV9 . TRBJ1-3 .
CASSSSGTSDYEQYF TGTGCCAGCAGCTCTTCCGGGACTAGCGACTACGAGCAGTACTTC TRBV13 TRBD2 TRBJ2-7 .
CASSFSGEGRSMSNQPQHF TGTGCCAGCAGCTTCTCAGGGGAGGGACGCTCTATGAGCAATCAGCCCCAGCATTTT TRBV5-6 . TRBJ1-5 .
CASGPIDRGLYNEQFF TGTGCTAGTGGCCCCATCGACAGGGGCCTTTACAATGAGCAGTTCTTC TRBV12-5 TRBD1 TRBJ2-1 .
CASSYGTGYGYTF TGTGCCAGCAGTTACGGGACCGGCTATGGCTACACCTTC TRBV7-9 . TRBJ1-2 .
CASSEIEGANEKLFF TGTGCCAGCAGTGAAATTGAAGGGGCTAATGAAAAACTGTTTTTT TRBV2 . TRBJ1-4 .
CAGAGDTQYF TGTGCCGGCGCTGGAGATACGCAGTATTTT TRBV2 . TRBJ2-3 .
CASASGQGVSYEQYF TGTGCCAGCGCGAGTGGGCAGGGCGTCTCCTACGAGCAGTACTTC TRBV6-5 . TRBJ2-7 .
CASSGTSGSSYEQFF TGTGCCAGCAGCGGCACTAGCGGGAGTAGTTATGAGCAGTTCTTC TRBV11-1 TRBD2 TRBJ2-1 .
CASSLLSGHTDTQYF TGTGCCAGCAGCTTACTAAGCGGACACACAGATACGCAGTATTTT TRBV5-5 . TRBJ2-3 .
CSALYEKLFF TGCAGCGCCCTCTATGAAAAACTGTTTTTT TRBV29-1 . TRBJ1-4 .
CASSVEDRDQETQYF TGTGCCAGCAGCGTAGAGGACAGGGACCAAGAGACCCAGTACTTC TRBV9 TRBD1 TRBJ2-5 few
CASSLTVKSGANVLTF TGTGCCAGCAGCTTAACTGTTAAGTCTGGGGCCAACGTCCTGACTTTC TRBV7-3 . TRBJ2-6 .
CASSYGDPHSYEQYF TGTGCCAGCAGTTACGGGGACCCACACTCCTACGAGCAGTACTTC TRBV6-5 . TRBJ2-7 once
CASSQIRDYSYEQYF TGTGCCAGCAGCCAGATTCGGGACTACTCCTACGAGCAGTACTTC TRBV7-9 TRBD2 TRBJ2-7 .
CASSIDLRDEQFF TGTGCCAGTAGTATAGATCTCCGGGACGAGCAGTTCTTC TRBV19 . TRBJ2-1 .
CATSRGGSGAKNIQYF TGTGCCACCAGCAGAGGAGGATCAGGGGCCAAAAACATTCAGTACTTC TRBV15 . TRBJ2-4 .
CASSELSRTAIYGYTF TGTGCCAGCAGTGAATTGAGCCGGACAGCGATCTATGGCTACACCTTC TRBV6-1 . TRBJ1-2 .
CASSPGTVLYYGYTF TGTGCCAGCAGTCCCGGGACGGTGTTATACTATGGCTACACCTTC TRBV27 . TRBJ1-2 .
CASSFLQGYEQYF TGTGCCAGCAGCTTTTTGCAGGGCTACGAGCAGTACTTC TRBV7-3 . TRBJ2-7 .
CATSPIRAALTDTQYF TGTGCCACCAGCCCGATCCGGGCCGCTCTCACAGATACGCAGTATTTT TRBV15 . TRBJ2-3 .
CASSPPTGGRYNEQFF TGTGCCAGCAGCCCGCCGACAGGGGGGAGGTACAATGAGCAGTTCTTC TRBV7-9 TRBD1 TRBJ2-1 .
CASSWASSYNEQFF TGTGCCAGCAGTTGGGCGAGCTCCTACAATGAGCAGTTCTTC TRBV27 . TRBJ2-1 .
CASSLAGGFVDTQYF TGTGCCAGCAGCTTGGCGGGGGGGTTCGTAGATACGCAGTATTTT TRBV5-4 TRBD2 TRBJ2-3 once
CASSPSPGGRVYSDEQYF TGTGCCAGCAGCCCTAGTCCGGGCGGGAGAGTGTACTCGGACGAGCAGTACTTC TRBV7-2 TRBD2 TRBJ2-7 .
CASSIGQGVSYEQYF TGTGCCAGTAGTATCGGACAGGGGGTTTCCTACGAGCAGTACTTC TRBV19 TRBD1 TRBJ2-7 .
CASSLGQGYQETQYF TGTGCCAGCAGCTTAGGTCAGGGGTACCAAGAGACCCAGTACTTC TRBV7-2 . TRBJ2-5 once
CASSVASSGRQDTQYF TGTGCCAGCAGCGTAGCTTCTAGCGGGAGACAAGATACGCAGTATTTT TRBV9 TRBD2 TRBJ2-3 .
CASSQEETLAGSYEQYF TGCGCCAGCAGCCAAGAAGAGACACTAGCGGGATCCTACGAGCAGTACTTC TRBV4-1 TRBD2 TRBJ2-7 .
CASSFIQGYANTGELFF TGTGCCAGCAGCTTCATACAGGGCTACGCGAACACCGGGGAGCTGTTTTTT TRBV11-2 . TRBJ2-2 .
CASSESQPTTYEQYF TGTGCCAGCAGTGAAAGTCAGCCCACCACCTACGAGCAGTACTTC TRBV2 . TRBJ2-7 once
CASSYPGSDQPQHF TGTGCCAGCAGTTATCCGGGGTCCGATCAGCCCCAGCATTTT TRBV5-6 . TRBJ1-5 .
CASSPPRRLAMPTDTQYF TGTGCCAGCAGCCCCCCACGTCGGCTAGCGATGCCCACAGATACGCAGTATTTT TRBV27 . TRBJ2-3 .
CASSPLSGSSYEQYF TGTGCCAGCAGCCCGCTGAGCGGGAGCTCCTACGAGCAGTACTTC TRBV5-4 TRBD2 TRBJ2-7 once
CASSQDSGETQYF TGTGCCAGCAGCCAGGACAGTGGGGAGACCCAGTACTTC TRBV4-2 . TRBJ2-5 .
CASSLTGVNTEAFF TGTGCCAGCAGCTTGACAGGCGTGAACACTGAAGCTTTCTTT TRBV5-5 . TRBJ1-1 .
CASSPKGGVRDEQYF TGTGCCAGCAGCCCGAAAGGAGGGGTGAGAGACGAGCAGTACTTC TRBV7-2 . TRBJ2-7 once
CASTLSGNYNEQFF TGTGCCAGCACCCTTAGTGGTAACTACAATGAGCAGTTCTTC TRBV27 . TRBJ2-1 .
CASSPDTDRYEQYF TGTGCCAGCAGCCCGGACACCGACCGTTACGAGCAGTACTTC TRBV11-2 . TRBJ2-7 .
CASSTRGFYSGELFF TGTGCTAGCAGCACGAGGGGGTTCTACTCCGGGGAGCTGTTTTTT TRBV21-1 . TRBJ2-2 .
CASSYRGQAGNTIYF TGTGCCAGCAGCTACCGGGGACAGGCTGGAAACACCATATATTTT TRBV7-8 TRBD1 TRBJ1-3 once
CASSQDTGAYGYTF TGCGCCAGCAGCCAAGACACAGGGGCCTATGGCTACACCTTC TRBV4-1 TRBD1 TRBJ1-2 .
CSVDSAPNHNEQFF TGCAGCGTTGATAGCGCCCCGAACCACAATGAGCAGTTCTTC TRBV29-1 . TRBJ2-1 .